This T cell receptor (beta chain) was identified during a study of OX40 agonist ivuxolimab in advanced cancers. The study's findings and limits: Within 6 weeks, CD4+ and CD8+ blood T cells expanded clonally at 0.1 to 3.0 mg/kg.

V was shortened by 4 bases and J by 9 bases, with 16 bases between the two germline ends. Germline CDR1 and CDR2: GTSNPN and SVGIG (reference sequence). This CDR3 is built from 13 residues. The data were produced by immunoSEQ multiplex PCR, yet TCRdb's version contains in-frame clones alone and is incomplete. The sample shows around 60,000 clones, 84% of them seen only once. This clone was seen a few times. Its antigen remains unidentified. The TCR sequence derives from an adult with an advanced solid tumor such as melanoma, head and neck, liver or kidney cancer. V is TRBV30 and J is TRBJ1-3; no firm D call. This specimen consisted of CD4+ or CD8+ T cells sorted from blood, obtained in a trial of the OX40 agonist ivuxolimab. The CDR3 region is CAWTIRPGSTIYF. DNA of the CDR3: TGTGCCTGGACCATAAGGCCTGGGAGCACCATATATTTT.